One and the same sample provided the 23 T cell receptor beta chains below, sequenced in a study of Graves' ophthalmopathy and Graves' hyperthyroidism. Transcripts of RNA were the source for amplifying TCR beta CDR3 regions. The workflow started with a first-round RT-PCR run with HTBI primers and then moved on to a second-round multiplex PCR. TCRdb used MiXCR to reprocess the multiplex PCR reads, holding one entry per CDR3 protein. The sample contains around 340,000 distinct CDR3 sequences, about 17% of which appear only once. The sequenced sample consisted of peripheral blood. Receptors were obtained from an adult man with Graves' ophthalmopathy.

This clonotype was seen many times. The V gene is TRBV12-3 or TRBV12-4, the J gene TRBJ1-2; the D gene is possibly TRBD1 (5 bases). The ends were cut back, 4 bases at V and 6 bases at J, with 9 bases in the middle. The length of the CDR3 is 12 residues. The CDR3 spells CASSSPGHGYTF. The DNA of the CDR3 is TGTGCCAGCAGTTCCCCGGGGCATGGCTACACCTTC.

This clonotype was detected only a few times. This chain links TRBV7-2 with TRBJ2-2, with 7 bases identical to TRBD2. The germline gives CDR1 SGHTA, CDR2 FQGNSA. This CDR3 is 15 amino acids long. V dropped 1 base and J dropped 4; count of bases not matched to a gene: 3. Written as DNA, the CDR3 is TGTGCCAGCAGCTTAGGGCGGGGGATCACCGGGGAGCTGTTTTTT. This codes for CASSLGRGITGELFF.

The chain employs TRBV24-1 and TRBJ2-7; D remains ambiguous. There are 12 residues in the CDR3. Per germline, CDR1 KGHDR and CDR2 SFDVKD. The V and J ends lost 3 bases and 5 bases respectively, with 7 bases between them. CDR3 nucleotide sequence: TGTGCCACCAGTGATCCAGAAAACGAGCAGTACTTC. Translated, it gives CATSDPENEQYF.

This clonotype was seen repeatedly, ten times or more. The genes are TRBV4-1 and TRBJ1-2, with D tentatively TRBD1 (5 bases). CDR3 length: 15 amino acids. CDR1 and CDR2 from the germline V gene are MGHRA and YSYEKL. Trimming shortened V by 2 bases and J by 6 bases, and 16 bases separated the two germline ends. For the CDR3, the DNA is TGCGCCAGCAGCCAAAGCGCGCAGGGTATTAATGGCTACACCTTC. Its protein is CASSQSAQGINGYTF.

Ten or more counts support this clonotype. The DNA for the CDR3 is TGTGCCAGCAGCTCAACGAGGACTAGCGGGAGGTTAGTCAACGAGCAGTACTTC. Its translation: CASSSTRTSGRLVNEQYF. J is TRBJ2-7 and V is TRBV11-2, with 14 bases aligning to TRBD2. CDR3 length: 18 residues. CDR1 is SGHAT, CDR2 FQNNGV, per germline. Trimming took 4 bases from V and 5 from J; bases not matched to a gene: 13.

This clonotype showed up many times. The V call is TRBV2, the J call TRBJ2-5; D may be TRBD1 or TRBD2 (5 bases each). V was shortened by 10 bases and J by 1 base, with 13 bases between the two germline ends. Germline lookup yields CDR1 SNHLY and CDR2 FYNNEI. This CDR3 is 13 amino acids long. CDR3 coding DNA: TGTGCCAACCTCGGGGCTAGCCAAGAGACCCAGTACTTC. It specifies CANLGASQETQYF.

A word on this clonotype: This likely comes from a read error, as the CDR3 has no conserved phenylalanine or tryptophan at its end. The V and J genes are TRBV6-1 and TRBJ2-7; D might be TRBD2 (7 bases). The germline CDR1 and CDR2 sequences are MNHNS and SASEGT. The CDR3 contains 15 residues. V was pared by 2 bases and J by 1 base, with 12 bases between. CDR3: CASSERGAGSYEQYL. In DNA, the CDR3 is TGTGCCAGCAGTGAACGGGGGGCAGGGTCCTACGAGCAGTACCTC.

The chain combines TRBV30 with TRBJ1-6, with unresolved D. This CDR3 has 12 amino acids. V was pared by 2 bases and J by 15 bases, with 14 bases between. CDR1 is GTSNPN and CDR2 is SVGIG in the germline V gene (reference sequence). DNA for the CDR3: TGTGCCTGGAGTTCCACGTCCCCGAACCTCCACTTT. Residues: CAWSSTSPNLHF.

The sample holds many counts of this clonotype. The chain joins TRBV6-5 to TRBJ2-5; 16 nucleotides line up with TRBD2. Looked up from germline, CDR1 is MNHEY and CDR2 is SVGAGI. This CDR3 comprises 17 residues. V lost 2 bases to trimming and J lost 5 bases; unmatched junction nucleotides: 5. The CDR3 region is CASSYLGTSGGEETQYF. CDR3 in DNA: TGTGCCAGCAGTTACCTAGGGACTAGCGGGGGGGAGGAGACCCAGTACTTC.

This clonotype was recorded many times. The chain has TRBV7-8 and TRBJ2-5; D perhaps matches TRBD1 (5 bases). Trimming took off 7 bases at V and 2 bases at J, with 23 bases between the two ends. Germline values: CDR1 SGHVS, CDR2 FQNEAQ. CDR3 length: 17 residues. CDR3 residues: CASNLRRLRTSQETQYF. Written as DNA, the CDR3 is TGTGCCAGCAACCTAAGGAGATTGCGGACATCTCAAGAGACCCAGTACTTC.

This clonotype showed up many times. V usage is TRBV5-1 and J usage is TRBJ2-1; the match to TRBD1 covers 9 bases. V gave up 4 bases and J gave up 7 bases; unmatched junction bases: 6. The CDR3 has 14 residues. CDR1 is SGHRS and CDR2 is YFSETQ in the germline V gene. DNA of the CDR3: TGCGCCAGCAGCACCGGGACAGGGCGAAATGAGCAGTTCTTC. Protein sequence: CASSTGTGRNEQFF.

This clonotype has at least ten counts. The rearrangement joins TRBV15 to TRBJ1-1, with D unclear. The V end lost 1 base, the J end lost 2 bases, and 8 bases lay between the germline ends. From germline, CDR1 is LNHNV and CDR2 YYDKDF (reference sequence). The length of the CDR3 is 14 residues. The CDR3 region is CATSRVSGNTEAFF. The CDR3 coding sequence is TGTGCCACCAGCAGAGTATCCGGAAACACTGAAGCTTTCTTT.

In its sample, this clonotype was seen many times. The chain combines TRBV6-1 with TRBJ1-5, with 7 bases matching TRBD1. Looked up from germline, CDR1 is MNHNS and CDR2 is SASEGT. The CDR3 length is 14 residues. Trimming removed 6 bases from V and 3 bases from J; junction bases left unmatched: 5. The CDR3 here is CASSRGTDNQPQHF. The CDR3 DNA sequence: TGTGCCAGCAGCAGGGGGACTGACAATCAGCCCCAGCATTTT.

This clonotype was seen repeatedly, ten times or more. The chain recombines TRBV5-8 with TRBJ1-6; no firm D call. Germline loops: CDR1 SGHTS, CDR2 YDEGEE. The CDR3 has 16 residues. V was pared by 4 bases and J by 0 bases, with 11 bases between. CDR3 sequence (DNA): TGTGCCAGCAGCCCCCTCGGGAGCTCCTATAATTCACCCCTCCACTTT. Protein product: CASSPLGSSYNSPLHF.

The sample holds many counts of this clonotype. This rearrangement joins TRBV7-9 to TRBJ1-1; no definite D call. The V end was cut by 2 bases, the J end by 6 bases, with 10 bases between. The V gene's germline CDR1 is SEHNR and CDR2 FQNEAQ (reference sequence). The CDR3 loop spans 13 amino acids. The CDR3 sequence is CASSLTPHAEAFF. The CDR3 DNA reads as TGTGCCAGCAGCTTAACACCCCATGCTGAAGCTTTCTTT.

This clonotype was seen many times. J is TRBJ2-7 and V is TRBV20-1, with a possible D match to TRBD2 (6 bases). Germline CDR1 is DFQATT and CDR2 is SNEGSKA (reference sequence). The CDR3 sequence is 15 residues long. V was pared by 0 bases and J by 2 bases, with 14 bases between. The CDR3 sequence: CSARDSGGLTYEQYF. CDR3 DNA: TGCAGTGCTAGAGATAGCGGCGGCTTGACCTACGAGCAGTACTTC.

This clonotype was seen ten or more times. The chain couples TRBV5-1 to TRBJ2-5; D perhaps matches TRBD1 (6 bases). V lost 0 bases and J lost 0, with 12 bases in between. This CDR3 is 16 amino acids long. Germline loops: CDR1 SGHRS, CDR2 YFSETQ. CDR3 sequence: CASSLGGQPYQETQYF. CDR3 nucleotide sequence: TGCGCCAGCAGCTTGGGTGGACAGCCGTACCAAGAGACCCAGTACTTC.

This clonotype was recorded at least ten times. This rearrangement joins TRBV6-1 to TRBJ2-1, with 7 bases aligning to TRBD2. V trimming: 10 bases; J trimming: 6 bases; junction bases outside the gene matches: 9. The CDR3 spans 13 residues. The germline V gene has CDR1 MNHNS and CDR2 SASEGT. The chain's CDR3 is CAIAGRGSNEQFF. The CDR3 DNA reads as TGTGCCATAGCCGGGCGCGGGAGCAATGAGCAGTTCTTC.

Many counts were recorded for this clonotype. The CDR3 nucleotides are TGTGCCAGCACTCTGCCGGACAGCTCCTACGAGCAGTACTTC. Its translation: CASTLPDSSYEQYF. V and J are TRBV6-2 or TRBV6-3 and TRBJ2-7; perhaps TRBD1 as D (6 bases). There are 14 residues in the CDR3. Germline V gene data show CDR1 as MNHEY and CDR2 as SVGEGT. The V end lost 7 bases, the J end lost 0 bases, and 13 bases lay between the germline ends.

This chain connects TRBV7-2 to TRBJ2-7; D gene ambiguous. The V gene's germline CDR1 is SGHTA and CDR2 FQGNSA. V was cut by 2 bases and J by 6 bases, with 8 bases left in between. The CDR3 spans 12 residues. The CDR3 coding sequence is TGTGCCAGCAGCTTATCCACCCCCGAGCAGTACTTC. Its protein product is CASSLSTPEQYF. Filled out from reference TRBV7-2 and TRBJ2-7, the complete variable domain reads GAGVSQSPSNKVTEKGKDVELRCDPISGHTALYWYRQSLGQGLEFLIYFQGNSAPDKSGLPSDRFSAERTGGSVSTLTIQRTQQEDSAVYLCASSLSTPEQYFGPGTRLTVT.

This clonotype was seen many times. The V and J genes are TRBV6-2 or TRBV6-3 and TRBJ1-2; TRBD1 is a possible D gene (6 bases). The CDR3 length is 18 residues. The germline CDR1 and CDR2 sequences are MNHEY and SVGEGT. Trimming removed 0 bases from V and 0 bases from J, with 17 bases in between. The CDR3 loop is CASSYSTVRTATNYGYTF. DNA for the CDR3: TGTGCCAGCAGTTACTCGACCGTACGGACAGCTACTAACTATGGCTACACCTTC.

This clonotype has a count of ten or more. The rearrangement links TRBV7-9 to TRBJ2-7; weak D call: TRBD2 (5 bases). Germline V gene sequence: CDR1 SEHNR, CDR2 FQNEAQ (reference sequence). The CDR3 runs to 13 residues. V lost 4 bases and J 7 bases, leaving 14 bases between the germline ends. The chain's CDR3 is CASSSARTGEQYF. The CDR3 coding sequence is TGTGCCAGCAGCTCCGCGCGGACGGGGGAGCAGTACTTC.

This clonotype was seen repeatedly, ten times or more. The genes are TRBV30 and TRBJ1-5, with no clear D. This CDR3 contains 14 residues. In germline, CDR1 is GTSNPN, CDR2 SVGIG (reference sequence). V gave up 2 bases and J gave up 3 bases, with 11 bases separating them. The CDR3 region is CAWSLADYNQPQHF. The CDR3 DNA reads TGTGCCTGGAGTTTGGCGGACTACAATCAGCCCCAGCATTTT.